This TCR beta chain was captured by sequencing in a study of beta chain features in type 1 diabetes (dated by TCRdb to 2016 to 2019). Some background on the complete study: Patients and healthy donors did not differ in mean age, gender distribution, total cell number or subset yield. Across all samples, some 99 million sorted cells were examined, and cell number per subset correlated strongly with RNA yield. In the study, TCRB repertoires of sorted circulating CD4+ T cell subsets from recently diagnosed type 1 diabetes patients were compared with those of matched healthy donors. Naive and central memory subsets were obtained from all 30 or so donors, but regulatory and stem cell-like memory subsets were isolated from only 8 patients and roughly 8 healthy donors.

A single peripheral blood draw of around 100 mL on average was collected from each donor into heparinised tubes. Using a panel that included CD45RO, CCR7, CD25, CD127, CD95 and CD27, naive, central memory, regulatory and stem cell-like memory CD4+ T cells were sorted on a BD FACSAria II. All sorted populations exceeded 95% purity. PBMCs were isolated right away by Lymphoprep density gradient centrifugation and were stained directly, without culture. Samples were stained and sorted in pairs, with one healthy donor and one patient per experiment, so that batch effects were minimized. The High Capacity cDNA Reverse Transcription Kit was used to reverse transcribe all of the isolated RNA, meaning that expressed TCRB transcripts were what got sequenced. Deep immunoSEQ sequencing was performed on naive, central memory and regulatory T cell samples, with an average of about 3.6 million total reads per sample. After sorted cells were lysed in RLT buffer, RNA was extracted with DNase-treated RNeasy Micro or Mini kits, with the choice depending on cell number. Each cell subset was processed on its own to prevent cross-contamination, while patient and healthy donor samples were processed together. The immunoSEQ multiplex PCR was used to amplify TCRB sequences from cDNA, yielding 87-bp fragments that span the CDR3 region. Amplicons were sequenced on the Illumina HiSeq platform. The study's own analysis went as follows. PCR bias was computationally corrected using synthetic template baselines, reads within Hamming distance 2 were collapsed, and singletons that could not be merged were discarded. Reads were aligned to IMGT to assign V, D and J genes, CDR3 length, and insertions or deletions at six rearrangement sites. Within each subset, clonotype counts were normalized to sorted cell number, and only after that were true diversity and Gini coefficients computed with the tcR R package. The overlap coefficient, calculated on TCRB nucleotide sequences, was used to quantify repertoire sharing. Out-of-frame TCRB sequences from naive cells were analyzed to stand in for the pre-selection repertoire. Held by TCRdb, this immuneACCESS table contains in-frame sequences only and omits some clones. Under half of the omission traces to an unresolved V gene where checked; the cause of the rest is unknown. That table supplies the V and J calls and clone size; D and trimming were determined from the DNA. A total of a few hundred thousand clones appear in this sample, 16% of them only once. The ten most abundant clones make up 0.065% to 0.095% of the sample.

What the research found in general, with its limitations: In all four CD4+ subsets, TCRB CDR3 length was moderately but significantly shorter in type 1 diabetes patients. Naive, central memory and regulatory TCRB repertoires appeared to be more similar among patients than among healthy donors. Because cDNA was sequenced instead of genomic DNA, highly expressing activated cells could be over-represented, though the groups showed no difference in activation or CD3 levels. PCR may preferentially amplify shorter templates, but because patient and control samples were amplified and corrected together, any resulting skew would affect both groups equally. Patients with type 1 diabetes made fewer insertions and deleted more nucleotides at VDJ recombination sites, implying thymic rearrangement abnormalities. Because small numbers of individuals were included in the HLA sub-analyses, any influence of HLA type on TCRB rearrangement was left unresolved.

The trim is 1 base for V and 5 bases for J, with a gap of 11 bases between the germline ends. Spanning cysteine to phenylalanine, the CDR3 consists of 14 amino acids. Only the CDR3 part of the read is kept: 42 bases, read in frame from the first base. The germline V gene (reference sequence) sets CDR1 to MNHEY and CDR2 to SMNVEV. This clone was counted between two and nine times. The antigen it binds to is not known. One base away there is no much larger clone; base qualities are not given. The sample comprised naive CD4+ T cells from blood. Taken with the paper, the label for cell subset or site translates to: true naive CD4+ T cells. The sequence came from a man aged 25-45 years with type 1 diabetes. In this chain, TRBV27 is recombined with TRBJ2-5; too little of a D gene remains to name it. The nucleotide sequence reads as follows: TGTGCCAGCAGTTTATTGAGAATGGGGGAGACCCAGTACTTC. This gives the protein CASSLLRMGETQYF.